This TCR beta chain was captured in a study of T cell changes during pregnancy in multiple sclerosis. Sequencing used immunoSEQ multiplex PCR; TCRdb keeps in-frame clones, though not all of them. Seen here are about 40,000 clones, roughly 90% observed once, and the top ten hold approximately 7.8%. The starting material was CD8+ T cells from peripheral blood mononuclear cells, obtained before pregnancy. The clonotype comes from a female donor with multiple sclerosis, enrolled in a pregnancy study.

The CDR3 region has the DNA TGTGCCAGCAGCTTGTTGCCTAGCGGGAGCGCAGATACGCAGTATTTT. Its protein is CASSLLPSGSADTQYF. The chain uses TRBV5-5 and TRBJ2-3; 10 bases fit TRBD2. V was pared by 1 base and J by 4 bases, with 6 bases of the junction left unmatched. CDR1 SGHKS and CDR2 YYEKEE come from the germline V gene (reference sequence). The CDR3 spans 16 residues. The variable domain in full, with the rest retrieved from reference TRBV5-5 and TRBJ2-3, is DAGVTQSPTHLIKTRGQQVTLRCSPISGHKSVSWYQQVLGQGPQFIFQYYEKEERGRGNFPDRFSARQFPNYSSELNVNALLLGDSALYLCASSLLPSGSADTQYFGPGTRLTVL.